Included here is one T cell receptor (beta chain) sequence, with context. Its matching antigen is unknown. A read error may account for a junction end that differs from germline. On cycle 4 day 1 and cycle 7 day 1, as well as at baseline, blood was sampled. The sample originates from a study of OX40 agonist ivuxolimab in advanced cancers. Overall study context: Dose-escalation subjects each had hepatocellular carcinoma, melanoma, renal cell or head and neck cancer. People who had prior anti-PD-1, anti-PD-L1 or anti-CTLA-4 therapy could take part, and roughly 44% had some.

Study-wide results and limits: There were, on average, more expanded clones in CD8+ T cells than in CD4+.

The table came from immunoSEQ multiplex PCR; TCRdb's copy has only in-frame clones and leaves some out. This repertoire shows nearly 70,000 clones, 85% found once; its top ten account for 5% to 6.5%. The material was CD4+ or CD8+ T cells sorted from blood, obtained in a trial of the OX40 agonist ivuxolimab. This TCR was recovered from an adult with an advanced solid tumor such as melanoma, head and neck, liver or kidney cancer.

The CDR3 spells CASSTDATETQYF. CDR3 DNA: TGTGCTAGCAGCACTGATGCCACAGAGACCCAGTACTTC. This chain joins TRBV7-7 and TRBJ2-5; D ambiguous. This CDR3 has 13 amino acids. CDR1 SSHAT and CDR2 FNYEAQ come from the germline V gene (reference sequence). The variable domain in full, with the rest retrieved from reference TRBV7-7 and TRBJ2-5, is GAGVSQSPRYKVTKRGQDVTLRCDPISSHATLYWYQQALGQGPEFLTYFNYEAQPDKSGLPSDRFSAERPEGSISTLTIQRTEQRDSAMYRCASSTDATETQYFGPGTRLLVL.